This T cell receptor beta chain derives from a study of human T cells and chemical hapten exposure. The overall study: TCR yields per sample varied mostly from small pooled library volume differences.

Authors' data handling: The number of TCRs in each sample had a median of approximately 96,000 and spanned roughly 23,224 to 700,000. TCRdb itself ran the 5' RACE reads through MiXCR, one entry per CDR3 protein. For this entry, the V and J calls and clone size follow TCRdb and not the study's own pipeline. The data contain fewer than 150,000 distinct CDR3 sequences, approximately 19% of them singletons. Germline-derived CDR1 and CDR2 are MNHNY and SVGAGI (reference sequence). V shed 2 bases and J shed 0 bases, with 11 bases lying between them. The CDR3 runs to 17 residues. General study results and limits: TCRs above 1 in 1000 frequency stayed constant with DPC sensitization.

Total RNA came from unfractionated whole blood. In its sample, this clonotype was seen once. The antigen remains undetermined. This rearrangement joins TRBV6-6 to TRBJ2-6; D is perhaps TRBD1 (7 bases). This TCR came from a human donor in good health. CDR3 sequence: CASSYAGQSSGANVLTF. The CDR3, as DNA: TGTGCCAGCAGTTACGCGGGACAGAGCTCTGGGGCCAACGTCCTGACTTTC.